The T cell receptor (beta chain) described here comes from a study of cytomegalovirus exposure and HLA in healthy donors. It was with 60 Vbeta and 13 Jbeta primers that the PCR ran. Only in-frame clones appear in the TCRdb table, and some are missing; sequencing was by immunoSEQ multiplex PCR. Of 100,000 to 120,000 clones in the sample, around 15% were seen once. In regard to this clone: Antigen: not known.

Study observations and caveats: Some TCR beta chains (over 150 of them) were listed as cytomegalovirus-associated. A later analysis by the authors found several of the most significant clusters apparently linked to common viral pathogens.

Germline values: CDR1 MRHNA, CDR2 SNTAGT. This CDR3 region has 15 residues. The ends were cut back, 4 bases at V and 7 bases at J, with 19 bases in the middle. The rearrangement links TRBV6-4 to TRBJ1-2, with D perhaps matching TRBD1 (6 bases). The material sequenced was PBMCs. This TCR was sampled from a female donor in good health and CMV-seronegative. The CDR3 region is CASSVSGGFGSGYTF. In DNA form, the CDR3 reads TGTGCCAGCAGTGTATCGGGGGGCTTCGGAAGTGGCTACACCTTC.